These 31 T cell receptor beta chains were sequenced from one sample in a study of cytomegalovirus exposure and HLA in healthy donors. PCR used 60 Vbeta primers and 13 Jbeta primers. Clones were sequenced by immunoSEQ multiplex PCR, and TCRdb holds only the in-frame ones, with some missing. The data contain about 130,000 clones, about two thirds of them singletons. Sequenced sample: PBMCs. These receptors were taken from a man aged 40-50 years in good health and CMV-seropositive.

CDR3 region: CASSLVTSPYNEQFF. For the CDR3, the DNA is TGTGCCAGCAGCTTAGTTACTAGCCCATACAATGAGCAGTTCTTC. The chain has TRBV11-2 and TRBJ2-1; perhaps TRBD2 as D (6 bases). Germline CDR1 and CDR2: SGHAT and FQNNGV. The V end lost 1 base, the J end lost 4 bases, and 11 bases lay between the germline ends. The CDR3 loop spans 15 amino acids.

The chain joins TRBV7-9 to TRBJ1-1, with D possibly TRBD1 on 6 matching bases. Trimming pared 4 bases from V and 1 base from J, leaving 16 bases between. The CDR3 is 16 amino acids. Germline assignment: CDR1 SEHNR and CDR2 FQNEAQ (reference sequence). The CDR3 nucleotides read TGTGCCAGCAGCTCATCCTTCCGGGACAAGAACACTGAAGCTTTCTTT. Its translation: CASSSSFRDKNTEAFF.

The chain recombines TRBV28 with TRBJ1-1; maybe TRBD1 (6 bases). The V end lost 2 bases, the J end lost 2 bases, and 18 bases lay between the germline ends. The CDR3 runs to 17 residues. Per the germline V gene, CDR1 is MDHEN and CDR2 is SYDVKM. CDR3 coding DNA: TGTGCCAGCAGTTTAGCTAACAGGGTAGGGGCTAACACTGAAGCTTTCTTT. Its translation: CASSLANRVGANTEAFF. The full variable domain, rest sourced from reference TRBV28 and TRBJ1-1, is DVKVTQSSRYLVKRTGEKVFLECVQDMDHENMFWYRQDPGLGLRLIYFSYDVKMKEKGDIPEGYSVSREKKERFSLILESASTNQTSMYLCASSLANRVGANTEAFFGQGTRLTVV.

The genes are TRBV10-3 and TRBJ2-1; TRBD2 agrees at 15 bases. Germline V CDR1 and CDR2: ENHRY, SYGVKD. J was trimmed by 0 bases and V by 8 bases; bases with no gene match: 2. The CDR3 runs 16 residues. This CDR3 is CAIGTSGGSSYNEQFF. As DNA, the CDR3 is TGTGCCATCGGGACTAGCGGGGGGAGCTCCTACAATGAGCAGTTCTTC.

The chain employs TRBV29-1 and TRBJ2-2, with D perhaps TRBD2 (6 bases). The CDR3 length is 15 residues. Deletions cut 7 bases from V and 2 bases from J, with 17 bases between. Germline V gene sequence: CDR1 SQVTM, CDR2 ANQGSEA. CDR3 nucleotides: TGCAGCGGACGTGGTGGCGGGGTTAACACCGGGGAGCTGTTTTTT. Its protein product is CSGRGGGVNTGELFF.

In DNA form, the CDR3 reads TGTGCCAGCACAGGGCTAGGTGGGTCCGGTCAGCCCCAGCATTTT. Encoded protein: CASTGLGGSGQPQHF. The chain combines TRBV2 with TRBJ1-5, with TRBD1 as a possible D gene (5 bases). Germline V CDR1 and CDR2: SNHLY, FYNNEI. V was pared by 7 bases and J by 6 bases, with 19 bases between. The CDR3 totals 15 residues.

The chain couples TRBV5-6 to TRBJ2-7, with 10 bases fitting TRBD1. The CDR3 length is 13 residues. Germline V gene data show CDR1 as SGHDT and CDR2 as YYEEEE. Trimming at V came to 7 bases and at J to 2 bases, leaving 3 bases not matched to a gene. The CDR3 DNA sequence: TGTGCCAGCCTAGGACAGGGGGCCTACGAGCAGTACTTC. Its translation is CASLGQGAYEQYF.

This chain joins TRBV7-8 and TRBJ1-2; 9 nucleotides match TRBD1. Germline assignment: CDR1 SGHVS and CDR2 FQNEAQ. The CDR3 runs to 16 residues. After removal of 2 bases from V and 2 bases from J, the junction contained 6 bases not matched to a gene. CDR3 DNA: TGTGCCAGCAGCTTAAGGGACAGGGCTAACAACTATGGCTACACCTTC. Protein product: CASSLRDRANNYGYTF.

The chain carries TRBV4-2 and TRBJ1-6; maybe TRBD1 (6 bases). V dropped 0 bases and J dropped 7 bases, with 10 bases sitting between them. The V gene's germline CDR1 is LGHNA and CDR2 YNFKEQ. CDR3 length: 15 residues. CDR3 region: CASSQEGRGNSPLHF. The CDR3 DNA reads as TGTGCCAGCAGCCAAGAAGGGAGGGGGAATTCACCCCTCCACTTT.

DNA of the CDR3: TGTGCCAGCAAGGGAGGCGGGAGGGACCAAGATACGCAGTATTTT. Translated, it gives CASKGGGRDQDTQYF. This chain links TRBV2 with TRBJ2-3; TRBD2 matches at 9 bases. Trimming at V came to 7 bases and at J to 5 bases, leaving 10 bases not matched to a gene. The CDR3 totals 15 residues. Germline CDR1 and CDR2: SNHLY and FYNNEI.

The chain joins TRBV2 to TRBJ2-5; D remains unclear. The J call may be wrong; the DNA end is better matched by TRBJ2-7. The germline gives CDR1 SNHLY, CDR2 FYNNEI. This CDR3 region has 11 residues. This CDR3 is CASTIAYEQYF. In nucleotides, the CDR3 is TGTGCCAGCACCATAGCCTACGAGCAGTACTTC.

This clone was seen a handful of times. The chain carries TRBV5-1 and TRBJ1-1; D unresolved. Trimming left V 2 bases short and J 1 base short, with 9 bases between. Germline V gene lookup returns CDR1 SGHRS and CDR2 YFSETQ. The CDR3 is 14 amino acids. CDR3 residues: CASSFTFRNTEAFF. In nucleotides, the CDR3 is TGCGCCAGCAGCTTCACGTTCAGGAACACTGAAGCTTTCTTT. The full variable domain, completed using reference TRBV5-1 and TRBJ1-1, is KAGVTQTPRYLIKTRGQQVTLSCSPISGHRSVSWYQQTPGQGLQFLFEYFSETQRNKGNFPGRFSGRQFSNSRSEMNVSTLELGDSALYLCASSFTFRNTEAFFGQGTRLTVV.

V usage is TRBV7-9 and J usage is TRBJ1-5; D gene uncertain. Germline values: CDR1 SEHNR, CDR2 FQNEAQ (reference sequence). V was pared by 7 bases and J by 1 base, with 8 bases between. The CDR3 length is 13 residues. The CDR3 loop reads CASTRESNQPQHF. Here the CDR3 DNA reads TGTGCCAGCACGAGGGAGAGCAATCAGCCCCAGCATTTT.

This CDR3 is CASSYSGGYNSPLHF. The CDR3 DNA reads as TGTGCCAGCAGTTACTCCGGGGGTTATAATTCACCCCTCCACTTT. The rearrangement joins TRBV6-5 to TRBJ1-6; possibly TRBD1 for D (5 bases). The length of the CDR3 is 15 residues. CDR1 and CDR2 from the germline V gene are MNHEY and SVGAGI. Trimming cost V 0 bases and J 4 bases, with 7 bases left between them.

The rearrangement links TRBV6-4 to TRBJ1-6, with D unclear. V was cut by 6 bases and J by 7 bases, with 13 bases left in between. Germline V gene sequence: CDR1 MRHNA, CDR2 SNTAGT. The CDR3 sequence is 14 residues long. CDR3 sequence: CASSPGGANSPLHF. DNA for the CDR3: TGTGCCAGCAGCCCGGGAGGCGCGAATTCACCCCTCCACTTT.

CDR3 sequence (DNA): TGTGCCACCAGGACTAGCGGGAGCCCCACAGATACGCAGTATTTT. This sequence encodes CATRTSGSPTDTQYF. The chain carries TRBV2 and TRBJ2-3, with 13 bases aligning to TRBD2. Unmatched junction bases numbered 6, after V lost 10 bases and J lost 2 bases. Per germline, CDR1 SNHLY and CDR2 FYNNEI. The CDR3 length is 15 residues.

V is TRBV5-1 and J is TRBJ2-7, with D possibly TRBD1 on 6 matching bases. Trimming took 0 bases from V and 3 from J, leaving 7 bases between them. Looked up from germline, CDR1 is SGHRS and CDR2 is YFSETQ. The CDR3 has 13 amino acids. DNA for the CDR3: TGCGCCAGCAGCTTGGGACAGGACTACGAGCAGTACTTC. This translates into CASSLGQDYEQYF.

The gene calls are TRBV7-9 and TRBJ2-3, with 9 bases fitting TRBD1. Trimming removed 4 bases from V and 4 bases from J; junction bases left unmatched: 6. The CDR3 consists of 15 residues. Looked up from germline, CDR1 is SEHNR and CDR2 is FQNEAQ (reference sequence). Here the CDR3 reads CASSSWTGVADTQYF. The DNA for the CDR3 is TGTGCCAGCAGCTCTTGGACAGGGGTGGCAGATACGCAGTATTTT. Drawing the rest from reference TRBV7-9 and TRBJ2-3, the complete variable domain is DTGVSQNPRHKITKRGQNVTFRCDPISEHNRLYWYRQTLGQGPEFLTYFQNEAQLEKSRLLSDRFSAERPKGSFSTLEIQRTEQGDSAMYLCASSSWTGVADTQYFGPGTRLTVL.

The V gene is TRBV6-4, the J gene TRBJ1-6, with a tentative D call TRBD1 (6 bases). The CDR3 has 18 residues. V shed 0 bases and J shed 1 base, with 13 bases lying between them. Germline CDR1 MRHNA, CDR2 SNTAGT. The CDR3 DNA is TGTGCCAGCAGTGACTCTATCGAGGGGGGGTCCTATAATTCACCCCTCCACTTT. Residues: CASSDSIEGGSYNSPLHF.

As for this clone: Sequence at one end of the junction differs from germline and may be a read error. This rearrangement joins TRBV7-7 to TRBJ2-2; D possibly uses TRBD1 or TRBD2 (5 bases each). In germline, CDR1 is SSHAT, CDR2 FNYEAQ (reference sequence). The CDR3 is made up of 13 amino acids. This CDR3 reads CASRASPTGELFF. In DNA form, the CDR3 reads TGTGCTAGCAGGGCTAGCCCCACCGGGGAGCTGTTTTTT.

This chain connects TRBV10-3 to TRBJ1-5; 7 nucleotides align to TRBD1. After removal of 4 bases from V and 7 bases from J, the junction contained 4 bases not matched to a gene. The CDR3 extends over 13 amino acids. Germline V gene sequence: CDR1 ENHRY, CDR2 SYGVKD. CDR3 in amino acids: CAISVDRAQPQHF. CDR3 coding DNA: TGTGCCATCAGTGTTGACAGGGCCCAGCCCCAGCATTTT.

A word on this clone: Additional DNA sequences in this sample encode the identical CDR3. This chain uses TRBV28 with TRBJ2-7; a possible D gene is TRBD2 (5 bases). The CDR3 contains 15 residues. V was trimmed by 1 base and J by 0 bases, leaving 10 bases between them. The germline CDR1 and CDR2 sequences are MDHEN and SYDVKM. The CDR3 sequence: CASSLYRGSSYEQYF. Here the CDR3 DNA reads TGTGCCAGCAGTTTATACCGGGGAAGCTCCTACGAGCAGTACTTC.

In DNA form, the CDR3 reads TGCAGCGTTGAAGAGGTTGGGACAGGGGCGCGCTACACCTTC. Translating gives CSVEEVGTGARYTF. The chain recombines TRBV29-1 with TRBJ1-2; 10 bases match TRBD1. The length of the CDR3 is 14 residues. V shed 0 bases, J shed 9 bases, and the junction held 7 bases outside the gene matches. Germline-derived CDR1 and CDR2 are SQVTM and ANQGSEA.

The CDR3 DNA sequence: TGCAGCTGTAGCGGGTCGAACACTGAAGCTTTCTTT. Protein product: CSCSGSNTEAFF. The chain recombines TRBV29-1 with TRBJ1-1; D remains ambiguous. The length of the CDR3 is 12 residues. V was shortened by 8 bases and J by 1 base, with 11 bases between the two germline ends. CDR1 and CDR2 from the germline V gene are SQVTM and ANQGSEA.

This chain's CDR3 is CASSQESSGGAGSYEQYF. Here the CDR3 DNA reads TGTGCCAGCAGCCAAGAATCTAGCGGGGGGGCGGGGTCCTACGAGCAGTACTTC. The V and J genes are TRBV4-2 and TRBJ2-7; 12 positions agree with TRBD2. The CDR3 contains 18 residues. Trimming removed 0 bases from V and 1 base from J; junction bases left unmatched: 7. Germline values: CDR1 LGHNA, CDR2 YNFKEQ.

This chain uses TRBV7-9 with TRBJ2-7, with D possibly matching TRBD1 (5 bases). This CDR3 is built from 15 residues. Germline CDR1 is SEHNR and CDR2 is FQNEAQ (reference sequence). Deletions cut 4 bases from V and 2 bases from J, with 15 bases between. The CDR3 DNA reads TGTGCCAGCAGCTCACGCTACAGGAGACCCTACGAGCAGTACTTC. This sequence encodes CASSSRYRRPYEQYF.

The chain carries TRBV30 and TRBJ2-7, with D perhaps TRBD2 (5 bases). Trimming shortened V by 2 bases and J by 3 bases, and 23 bases separated the two germline ends. The CDR3 loop spans 17 amino acids. CDR1 is GTSNPN and CDR2 is SVGIG in the germline V gene (reference sequence). The DNA for the CDR3 is TGTGCCTGGAGTACACCCGGCGGACTTCAGCGCTACTACGAGCAGTACTTC. This translates into CAWSTPGGLQRYYEQYF.

The chain links TRBV18 to TRBJ1-5; TRBD1 matches 8 bases. Germline V gives CDR1 KGHSH, CDR2 LQKENI. Trimming took 3 bases from V and 6 from J; bases not matched to a gene: 7. This CDR3 has 15 residues. The CDR3 reads CASSPNQGAGQPQHF. CDR3 nucleotide sequence: TGTGCCAGCTCACCGAATCAGGGGGCAGGTCAGCCCCAGCATTTT.

This chain connects TRBV5-4 to TRBJ1-3; 9 positions agree with TRBD1. This CDR3 is built from 14 residues. V shed 4 bases, J shed 4 bases, and the junction held 3 bases outside the gene matches. CDR1 and CDR2 from the germline V gene are SGHNT and YYREEE (reference sequence). CDR3 amino acids: CASSQGQGGNTIYF. In DNA form, the CDR3 reads TGTGCCAGCAGCCAAGGACAGGGGGGAAACACCATATATTTT.

The J gene is TRBJ1-2, the V gene TRBV4-2; 9 bases line up with TRBD1. The length of the CDR3 is 18 residues. Looked up from germline, CDR1 is LGHNA and CDR2 is YNFKEQ. Trimming took 1 base from V and 4 from J; bases not matched to a gene: 13. The CDR3 DNA is TGTGCCAGCAGCCAAGCGGTTCTCCGGGACAGGGCAACCTATGGCTACACCTTC. It specifies CASSQAVLRDRATYGYTF.

The chain links TRBV27 to TRBJ2-1; 13 bases agree with TRBD2. The CDR3 has 16 residues. Trimming removed 6 bases from V and 3 bases from J; junction bases left unmatched: 5. Germline V gene sequence: CDR1 MNHEY, CDR2 SMNVEV (reference sequence). The CDR3 spells CASRRTSGSLYNEQFF. The CDR3 bases are TGTGCCAGCAGGCGGACTAGCGGGAGTCTCTACAATGAGCAGTTCTTC.